These T cell receptor beta chains were read from a single sample in a study of blood T cell repertoires in COVID-19. Only in-frame clones appear in the TCRdb table, and some are missing; sequencing was by immunoSEQ multiplex PCR. The repertoire holds about 230,000 clones, with around 84% as singletons. The sequencing input was peripheral blood. The receptors come from a man aged 45-65 years with COVID-19, enrolled during active disease. Each CDR3 is given with its conserved first and last residue. D genes are given only for firm matches.

j_call: TRBJ2-7
v_call: TRBV7-2
d_call: TRBD2
cdr3_nt: TGTGCCAGCAGCCGGGGGGGCACCCACTCCTACGAGCAGTACTTC
cdr3_aa: CASSRGGTHSYEQYF

j_call: TRBJ1-2
v_call: TRBV5-8
d_call: NA
cdr3_nt: TGTGCCAGCAGCTTCCGTTGGGCTGGCTATGGCTACACCTTC
cdr3_aa: CASSFRWAGYGYTF

j_call: TRBJ2-7
v_call: TRBV5-1
d_call: NA
cdr3_nt: TGCGCCAGCAGCTTGAATAGTCCACCCTCCTACGAGCAGTACTTC
cdr3_aa: CASSLNSPPSYEQYF

j_call: TRBJ1-5
v_call: TRBV19
d_call: TRBD1
cdr3_nt: TGTGCCAGTGAAGGACAGGGGGCCTGGGGCAATCAGCCCCAGCATTTT
cdr3_aa: CASEGQGAWGNQPQHF

j_call: TRBJ2-1
v_call: TRBV19
d_call: NA
cdr3_nt: TGTGCCAGTAGTACGACTAGGGCCCCCTACAATGAGCAGTTCTTC
cdr3_aa: CASSTTRAPYNEQFF

j_call: TRBJ2-7
v_call: TRBV3-1/TRBV3-2
d_call: NA
cdr3_nt: TGTGCCAGCAGCCAGCGCGGGACGCCCTACGAGCAGTACTTC
cdr3_aa: CASSQRGTPYEQYF

j_call: TRBJ1-4
v_call: TRBV10-1
d_call: NA
cdr3_nt: TGCGCCAGCAGAAGTTTAGGGGGTCCGAATGAAAAACTGTTTTTT
cdr3_aa: CASRSLGGPNEKLFF

j_call: TRBJ1-1
v_call: TRBV18
d_call: NA
cdr3_nt: TGTGCCAGCTCAAGTGGGCAGAACACTGAAGCTTTCTTT
cdr3_aa: CASSSGQNTEAFF

j_call: TRBJ2-7
v_call: TRBV9
d_call: TRBD2
cdr3_nt: TGTGCCAGCAACGTGGGACTAGAGGGCTACGAGCAGTACTTC
cdr3_aa: CASNVGLEGYEQYF

j_call: TRBJ1-2
v_call: TRBV2
d_call: TRBD1
cdr3_nt: TGTGCCAGCTATAAACAGGGGGGGAATGGCTACACCTTC
cdr3_aa: CASYKQGGNGYTF